The sample holds many counts of the clone carrying this T cell receptor beta chain. Its specificity is not known. These data belong to a study of Graves' ophthalmopathy and Graves' hyperthyroidism. Whole-study results and caveats: A majority of expanded thyroid clonotypes exceeding 0.001 frequency were likewise present in blood.

Germline loops: CDR1 SGHAT, CDR2 FQDESV (reference sequence). V lost 5 bases and J lost 5, with 19 bases in between. The CDR3 runs to 15 residues. Researchers took RNA transcripts and amplified TCR beta CDR3 regions from them. HTBI-primed first-round RT-PCR preceded second-round multiplex PCR. TCRdb redid the calling of the multiplex PCR reads with MiXCR, one entry per CDR3 protein. The sample includes some 520,000 distinct CDR3 sequences, approximately 15% of them seen just once. V usage is TRBV11-1 and J usage is TRBJ2-7; D is uncertain. The TCR was taken from a woman aged 25 to 45 with Graves' ophthalmopathy. The sample taken for sequencing was blood. The CDR3 DNA is TGTGCCAGCAGCCCGACGGCGGTGGGTGTCGACGAGCAGTACTTC. Amino acid sequence: CASSPTAVGVDEQYF.